This TCR beta chain was captured by sequencing in a study of blood T cells in healthy people across ages. A sample-barcoded 5' primer and a J-beta primer mix were used in a second PCR of about 7 to 12 cycles. TCRdb independently ran MiXCR on the 5' RACE reads; one entry per CDR3 protein. The sample shows roughly 1,100,000 distinct CDR3 sequences, roughly a quarter of them seen only once. The CDR3 has 12 amino acids. The V gene's germline CDR1 is SQVTM and CDR2 ANQGSEA. V lost 7 bases, J lost 1 base, and 5 bases lay in between. Each sample gave at least 7 million isolated PBMCs. The same sample was also used in a study of T cells of mothers and their children.

This chain links TRBV29-1 with TRBJ2-6; D remains ambiguous. The TCR sequence derives from a girl aged 2-15 years in good health. Sequenced sample: blood. Here the CDR3 DNA reads TGCAGCGCTTTGTCTGGGGCCAACGTCCTGACTTTC. Its translation: CSALSGANVLTF.